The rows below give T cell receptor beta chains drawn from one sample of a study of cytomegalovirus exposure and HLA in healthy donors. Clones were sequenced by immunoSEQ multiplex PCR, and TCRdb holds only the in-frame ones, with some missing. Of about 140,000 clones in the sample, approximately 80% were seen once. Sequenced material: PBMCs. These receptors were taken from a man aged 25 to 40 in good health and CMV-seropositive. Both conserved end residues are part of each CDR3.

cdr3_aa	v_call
CASSLDLAAGELFF	TRBV5-4
CASRAGVYQPQHF	TRBV28
CASSSAGPTQYF	TRBV7-6
CASSRGGNQPQHF	TRBV7-3
CASSRSGTGGYNEQFF	TRBV5-4
CASSHVRGGDQETQYF	TRBV5-4
CASRPEGQGGWEQFF	TRBV28
CASSQQLETQYF	TRBV4-1
CSVEPPGTDTQYF	TRBV29-1
CASSPWGASGEREQFF	TRBV7-9
CSARARDTQYF	TRBV20-1
CASRRGTGNSDTQYF	TRBV2
CASSLGLAGVEDEQFF	TRBV27
CASSPLTGSEAFF	TRBV7-9
CASNPGGSYNEQFF	TRBV6-5
CASSSSGLLYTEAFF	TRBV28
CASSPPSGEQYF	TRBV18
CASSTGGLGDTQYF	TRBV18
CASSFITGIDEQFF	TRBV28
CVSSPITSTDTQYF	TRBV2
CASSLQGQSASPLHF	TRBV7-8
CASRGETGTYEQYF	TRBV6-6
CASSDRVDNEQYF	TRBV5-1
CASRRDSNYGYTF	TRBV19
CASSGGDRGTYEQYF	TRBV2
CASSLNLPDSNSPLHF	TRBV5-1
CASSYDRGKTQYF	TRBV6-6
CASSLTGSSGANVLTF	TRBV28
CASTPPGRTEAFF	TRBV6-5
CASSLTEGRYNEQFF	TRBV5-6
CASSVTGAYEQYF	TRBV6-5
CASRPGLLEGYEQYF	TRBV28
CASSHPSSYEQYF	TRBV9
CASSYKKGGYGYTF	TRBV5-8
CAIDARGARDF	TRBV12-2
CASSRRGDTEAFF	TRBV19
CASSQVGRGNGYTF	TRBV13
CASSRVNFASYNEQFF	TRBV27
CASSPGGLGAFF	TRBV27
CASSSGQYYEQYF	TRBV18